This T cell receptor beta chain was identified during a study of shared clonotypes between healthy human individuals. Study results and limitations: Naive CD4 clonotypes overlapped across a handful of donors at approximately 5.3%. Relative to their counterparts shared across all four donors, non-shared clonotypes exhibited diminished generation probabilities.

The CDR3 totals 13 residues. Trimming cost V 11 bases and J 5 bases, with 18 bases left between them. The germline CDR1 and CDR2 sequences are SNHLY and FYNNEI. On this clone: Its antigen remains unidentified.

Naive CD4+ cells were CD45RA-selected; the remaining cells were memory. Produced via immunoSEQ multiplex PCR; TCRdb's table is partial and in-frame only. The sample shows under 600,000 clones, about 97% of them seen only once. The chain combines TRBV2 with TRBJ2-5; weak D call: TRBD1 (5 bases). The sequencing input was naive CD4+ T cells sorted from blood. Sample subset: CD45RA+ positively selected. This clonotype originated in a woman aged 30 to 39 in good health. DNA for the CDR3: TGTGCCCTCAGGACATCGGTGGGGGAGACCCAGTACTTC. Protein product: CALRTSVGETQYF.